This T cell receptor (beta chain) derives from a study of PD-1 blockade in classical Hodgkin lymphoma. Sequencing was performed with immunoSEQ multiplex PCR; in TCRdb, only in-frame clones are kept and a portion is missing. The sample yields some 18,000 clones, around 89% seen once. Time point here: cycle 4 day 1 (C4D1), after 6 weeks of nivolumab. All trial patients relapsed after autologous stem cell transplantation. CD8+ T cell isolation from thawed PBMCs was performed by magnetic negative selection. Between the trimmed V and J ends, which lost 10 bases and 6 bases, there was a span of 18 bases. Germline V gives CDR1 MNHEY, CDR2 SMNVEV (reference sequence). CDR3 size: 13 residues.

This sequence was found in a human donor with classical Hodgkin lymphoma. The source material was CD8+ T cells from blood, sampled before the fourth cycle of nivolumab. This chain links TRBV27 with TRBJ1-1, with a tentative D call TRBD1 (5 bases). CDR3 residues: CATIPNLGAEAFF. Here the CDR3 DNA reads TGTGCCACCATTCCCAACTTAGGGGCTGAAGCTTTCTTT.